Listed here are 21 T cell receptor beta chains from one sample, sequenced in a study of blood T cell repertoires in COVID-19. Profiling relied on immunoSEQ multiplex PCR, and the TCRdb table lists in-frame clones only, not all of them. The sample records nearly 250,000 clones, approximately 86% being singletons. The sample taken for sequencing was peripheral blood. The source of these receptors is a woman aged 55-70 years who had recovered from COVID-19.

The chain joins TRBV7-8 to TRBJ2-7, with D possibly TRBD2 on 5 matching bases. The CDR3 covers 14 residues. V was cut by 5 bases and J by 5 bases, with 16 bases left in between. Germline-derived CDR1 and CDR2 are SGHVS and FQNEAQ. The CDR3 loop reads CASSQLRGRHEQYF. In DNA, the CDR3 is TGTGCCAGCAGCCAACTAAGAGGGCGACACGAGCAGTACTTC.

The CDR3 loop reads CASSELVPSGYQETQYF. The CDR3 DNA reads as TGTGCCAGCAGTGAACTTGTCCCTAGCGGGTACCAAGAGACCCAGTACTTC. The rearrangement joins TRBV2 to TRBJ2-5; 8 nucleotides agree with TRBD2. The CDR3 is made up of 17 amino acids. Germline V gene sequence: CDR1 SNHLY, CDR2 FYNNEI. V gave up 2 bases and J gave up 0 bases; unmatched junction bases: 8.

This clone was observed once. This chain connects TRBV7-8 to TRBJ1-2; D remains ambiguous. Trimming stripped 5 bases from V and 2 bases from J, with 9 bases between. Germline lookup yields CDR1 SGHVS and CDR2 FQNEAQ. This CDR3 comprises 13 residues. CDR3 DNA sequence: TGTGCCAGCAGCGAACCACAGAACTATGGCTACACCTTC. It encodes CASSEPQNYGYTF.

The chain uses TRBV5-1 and TRBJ2-3, with 10 positions matching TRBD2. J gave up 0 bases and V 4 bases, and 8 bases lay outside the gene matches. Germline V CDR1 and CDR2: SGHRS, YFSETQ. There are 17 residues in the CDR3. DNA of the CDR3: TGCGCCAGCAGCCAACGACTAGCGGGCCTAAGCACAGATACGCAGTATTTT. It is translated as CASSQRLAGLSTDTQYF.

CDR3 residues: CASSSWTGEGNTIYF. CDR3 coding DNA: TGTGCCAGCAGCTCGTGGACGGGGGAAGGAAACACCATATATTTT. The V call is TRBV11-2, the J call TRBJ1-3; perhaps TRBD1 as D (5 bases). Trimming shortened V by 4 bases and J by 4 bases, and 14 bases separated the two germline ends. The CDR3 consists of 15 residues. Germline V gene data show CDR1 as SGHAT and CDR2 as FQNNGV.

This clone occurred a few times. The rearrangement joins TRBV5-1 to TRBJ2-7, with 9 bases matching TRBD1. J lost 3 bases, V lost 0 bases, and 10 bases had no gene match. CDR3 length: 17 residues. From germline, CDR1 is SGHRS and CDR2 YFSETQ. CDR3 nucleotides: TGCGCCAGCAGCTTGGGGGACACGGGACAGGGACACTACGAGCAGTACTTC. This translates into CASSLGDTGQGHYEQYF. Complete variable domain (other parts from reference TRBV5-1 and TRBJ2-7): KAGVTQTPRYLIKTRGQQVTLSCSPISGHRSVSWYQQTPGQGLQFLFEYFSETQRNKGNFPGRFSGRQFSNSRSEMNVSTLELGDSALYLCASSLGDTGQGHYEQYFGPGTRLTVT.

This chain links TRBV29-1 with TRBJ1-2, with 7 bases matching TRBD1. J lost 6 bases, V lost 6 bases, and 13 bases had no gene match. This CDR3 is 14 amino acids long. The V gene's germline CDR1 is SQVTM and CDR2 ANQGSEA. CDR3 coding DNA: TGCAGCGTGCCACAGGGGTCCGCCTATGATGGCTACACCTTC. Its protein product is CSVPQGSAYDGYTF.

This chain uses TRBV2 with TRBJ2-7; 12 bases agree with TRBD2. The CDR3 is made up of 15 amino acids. Germline lookup yields CDR1 SNHLY and CDR2 FYNNEI. The V and J ends lost 4 bases and 2 bases, in that order; junction bases with no gene match: 3. In nucleotides, the CDR3 is TGTGCCAGCAGTGTAACTAGCGGGGGGCCCTACGAGCAGTACTTC. Protein: CASSVTSGGPYEQYF.

V usage is TRBV29-1 and J usage is TRBJ1-1; TRBD1 matches 9 bases. The CDR3 has 15 amino acids. Trimming at V came to 6 bases and at J to 1 base, leaving 9 bases not matched to a gene. Germline loops: CDR1 SQVTM, CDR2 ANQGSEA. The CDR3 DNA sequence: TGCAGCGTGAAGGGACAGGGAGTTTGGAACACTGAAGCTTTCTTT. This encodes CSVKGQGVWNTEAFF.

The V call is TRBV2, the J call TRBJ1-1, with 7 nucleotides matching TRBD1. V was clipped by 6 bases and J by 8 bases; unmatched bases: 6. Germline assignment: CDR1 SNHLY and CDR2 FYNNEI. CDR3 length equals 12 residues. CDR3 sequence reads: CASSWDRSEAFF. CDR3 nucleotide sequence: TGTGCCAGCAGCTGGGACAGATCAGAAGCTTTCTTT.

The chain has TRBV14 and TRBJ1-2, with 8 bases fitting TRBD1. Trimming at V came to 6 bases and at J to 4 bases, leaving 7 bases not matched to a gene. Germline V gene lookup returns CDR1 SGHDN and CDR2 FVKESK. This CDR3 comprises 14 residues. The CDR3 nucleotides read TGTGCCAGCAGTCACAGGGGGACTGTCTATGGCTACACCTTC. This sequence encodes CASSHRGTVYGYTF.

Remarks on this clone: One end of the junction is discordant with germline, which a read error may explain. The chain has TRBV18 and TRBJ1-1, with 7 bases lining up with TRBD1. This CDR3 spans 17 amino acids. CDR1 is KGHSH, CDR2 LQKENI, per germline. CDR3 sequence reads: CASAPMGRTGRNTEAFF. The CDR3 DNA reads as TGTGCCAGCGCACCAATGGGTCGGACAGGACGGAACACTGAAGCTTTCTTT.

The J gene is TRBJ1-5, the V gene TRBV5-5; D possibly corresponds to TRBD1 (6 bases). This CDR3 region has 14 residues. Per the germline V gene, CDR1 is SGHKS and CDR2 is YYEKEE (reference sequence). V lost 2 bases and J 4 bases, leaving 10 bases between the germline ends. The CDR3 reads CASSFGQTNQPQHF. DNA of the CDR3: TGTGCCAGCAGCTTCGGACAGACTAATCAGCCCCAGCATTTT.

The chain employs TRBV7-3 and TRBJ2-1; D may be TRBD2 (5 bases). This CDR3 has 15 amino acids. Trimming took 3 bases from V and 1 from J, leaving 10 bases between them. The germline V gene encodes CDR1 SGHTA and CDR2 FQGTGA. The CDR3 nucleotides are TGTGCCAGCAGCTTTGGTGCGGGTTCCTACAATGAGCAGTTCTTC. It translates to CASSFGAGSYNEQFF.

The genes are TRBV2 and TRBJ2-7; 9 bases are a match to TRBD1. Germline CDR1 reads SNHLY; CDR2 reads FYNNEI. The ends lost 10 bases at V and 2 bases at J; junction bases unmatched: 12. This CDR3 has 15 residues. For the CDR3, the DNA is TGTGCCATTCCCGGGGAGACAGGGGGTACCTACGAGCAGTACTTC. Protein product: CAIPGETGGTYEQYF.

The rearrangement joins TRBV4-1 to TRBJ2-1; D not resolved. The CDR3 runs to 13 residues. Germline V gives CDR1 MGHRA, CDR2 YSYEKL. Trimming removed 6 bases from V and 4 bases from J, with 10 bases in between. CDR3: CASRKEAYNEQFF. Here the CDR3 DNA reads TGCGCCAGCAGGAAAGAGGCTTACAATGAGCAGTTCTTC.

This clone was counted only a few times. V usage is TRBV5-4 and J usage is TRBJ1-1; D might be TRBD1 (5 bases). The CDR3 loop spans 15 amino acids. Per the germline V gene, CDR1 is SGHNT and CDR2 is YYREEE (reference sequence). Trimming pared 0 bases from V and 3 bases from J, leaving 12 bases between. The CDR3 sequence: CASSLVGREDTEAFF. The CDR3 bases are TGTGCCAGCAGCTTGGTTGGCAGGGAGGACACTGAAGCTTTCTTT. Full variable domain (missing parts from reference TRBV5-4 and TRBJ1-1): ETGVTQSPTHLIKTRGQQVTLRCSSQSGHNTVSWYQQALGQGPQFIFQYYREEENGRGNFPPRFSGLQFPNYSSELNVNALELDDSALYLCASSLVGREDTEAFFGQGTRLTVV.

The chain combines TRBV10-3 with TRBJ2-1; possibly TRBD2 for D (6 bases). Trimming left V 3 bases short and J 10 bases short, with 19 bases between. Germline CDR1 and CDR2: ENHRY and SYGVKD. This CDR3 has 15 residues. This CDR3 is CAISDSGRLMGEQFF. CDR3 sequence (DNA): TGTGCCATCAGTGACTCGGGGAGGCTGATGGGGGAGCAGTTCTTC.

The rearrangement links TRBV10-3 to TRBJ2-7; perhaps TRBD1 as D (7 bases). This CDR3 has 18 amino acids. With 0 bases removed from V and 2 bases from J, the gap between germline ends came to 20 bases. Looked up from germline, CDR1 is ENHRY and CDR2 is SYGVKD. The chain's CDR3 is CAISESRRVGRGAYEQYF. CDR3 nucleotides: TGTGCCATCAGTGAGTCGAGGAGAGTAGGCAGGGGGGCCTACGAGCAGTACTTC.

V and J are TRBV19 and TRBJ1-2; TRBD1 matches 10 bases. The V gene's germline CDR1 is LNHDA and CDR2 SQIVND (reference sequence). The CDR3 is made up of 15 amino acids. With 5 bases clipped from V and 2 bases from J, the junction kept 5 bases outside the gene matches. The CDR3 protein is CASSVAGQGNYGYTF. The DNA for the CDR3 is TGTGCCAGTAGTGTTGCGGGACAGGGGAACTATGGCTACACCTTC. Looking up the rest from reference TRBV19 and TRBJ1-2 gives the full variable domain: DGGITQSPKYLFRKEGQNVTLSCEQNLNHDAMYWYRQDPGQGLRLIYYSQIVNDFQKGDIAEGYSVSREKKESFPLTVTSAQKNPTAFYLCASSVAGQGNYGYTFGSGTRLTVV.

DNA of the CDR3: TGTGCCAGCAGTTACGGGGACCGGGACACTTATAGAACCTACGAGCAGTACTTC. Translation: CASSYGDRDTYRTYEQYF. This rearrangement joins TRBV6-2 or TRBV6-3 to TRBJ2-7; perhaps TRBD1 as D (6 bases). This CDR3 has 18 amino acids. V shed 2 bases and J shed 2 bases, with 22 bases lying between them. The germline V gene has CDR1 MNHEY and CDR2 SVGEGT.